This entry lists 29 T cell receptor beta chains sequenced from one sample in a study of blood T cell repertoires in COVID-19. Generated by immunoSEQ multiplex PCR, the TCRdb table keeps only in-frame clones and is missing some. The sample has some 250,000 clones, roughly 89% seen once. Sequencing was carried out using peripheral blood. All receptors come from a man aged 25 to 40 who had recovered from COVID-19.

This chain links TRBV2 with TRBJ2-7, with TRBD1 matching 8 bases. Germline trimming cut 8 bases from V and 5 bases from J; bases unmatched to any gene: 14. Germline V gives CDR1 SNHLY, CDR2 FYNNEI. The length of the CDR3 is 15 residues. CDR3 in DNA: TGTGCCAGCTTATACCCCGGACAGGGCACCGACGAGCAGTACTTC. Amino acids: CASLYPGQGTDEQYF.

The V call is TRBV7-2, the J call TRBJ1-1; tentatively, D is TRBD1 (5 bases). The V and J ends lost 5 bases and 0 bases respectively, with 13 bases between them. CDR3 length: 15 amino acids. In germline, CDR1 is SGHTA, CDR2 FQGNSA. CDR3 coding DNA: TGTGCCAGCAGCCCGCAGGGCCGATTGAACACTGAAGCTTTCTTT. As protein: CASSPQGRLNTEAFF.

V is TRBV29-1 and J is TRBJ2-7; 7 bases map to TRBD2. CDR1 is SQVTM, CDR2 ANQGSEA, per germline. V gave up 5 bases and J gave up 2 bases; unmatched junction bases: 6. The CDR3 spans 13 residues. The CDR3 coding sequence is TGCAGCGTTAGGGGAGGGATAACCTACGAGCAGTACTTC. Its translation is CSVRGGITYEQYF.

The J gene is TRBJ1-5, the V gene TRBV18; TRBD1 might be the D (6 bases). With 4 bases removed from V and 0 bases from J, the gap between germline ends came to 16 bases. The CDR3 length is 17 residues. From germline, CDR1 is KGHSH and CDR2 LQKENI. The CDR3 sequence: CASSLYRVDYSNQPQHF. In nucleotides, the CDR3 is TGTGCCAGCTCACTATACAGGGTCGATTATAGCAATCAGCCCCAGCATTTT.

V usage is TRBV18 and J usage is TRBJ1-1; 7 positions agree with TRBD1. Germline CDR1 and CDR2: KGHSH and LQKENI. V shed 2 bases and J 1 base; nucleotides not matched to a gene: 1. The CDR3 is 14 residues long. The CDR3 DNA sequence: TGTGCCAGCTCACCAAACAGGGGGAACACTGAAGCTTTCTTT. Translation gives CASSPNRGNTEAFF.

In DNA, the CDR3 is TGTGCCAGCAGCTGGGACAGGGGTGGAAACACCATATATTTT. Translation: CASSWDRGGNTIYF. The chain employs TRBV5-4 and TRBJ1-3, with 10 bases identical to TRBD1. CDR1 and CDR2 from the germline V gene are SGHNT and YYREEE (reference sequence). The CDR3 length is 14 residues. The V gene end was trimmed by 3 bases and the J gene end by 3 bases; junction bases not matched to a gene: 0.

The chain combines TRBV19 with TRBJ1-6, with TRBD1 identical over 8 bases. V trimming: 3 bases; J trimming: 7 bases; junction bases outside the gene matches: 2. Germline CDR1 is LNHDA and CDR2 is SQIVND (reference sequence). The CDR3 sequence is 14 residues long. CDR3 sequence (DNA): TGTGCCAGTAGTATGCACAGGGGGAATTCACCCCTCCACTTT. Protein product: CASSMHRGNSPLHF.

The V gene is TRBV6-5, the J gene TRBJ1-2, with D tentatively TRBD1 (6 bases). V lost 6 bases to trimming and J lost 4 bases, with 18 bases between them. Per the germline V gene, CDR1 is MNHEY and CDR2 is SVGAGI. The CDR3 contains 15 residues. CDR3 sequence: CASRIRGGTSYGYTF. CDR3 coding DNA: TGTGCCAGCAGAATTCGGGGGGGCACCTCCTATGGCTACACCTTC.

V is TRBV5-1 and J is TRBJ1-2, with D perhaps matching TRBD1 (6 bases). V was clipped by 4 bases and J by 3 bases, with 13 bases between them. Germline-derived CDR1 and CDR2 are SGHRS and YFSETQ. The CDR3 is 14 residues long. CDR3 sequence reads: CASSHSRQDYGYTF. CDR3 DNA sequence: TGCGCCAGCAGCCACTCACGACAGGACTATGGCTACACCTTC.

CDR3 DNA sequence: TGTGCCAGCAGCTTGGACCGGAGCTCCTATAATTCACCCCTCCACTTT. Protein sequence: CASSLDRSSYNSPLHF. This chain links TRBV5-4 with TRBJ1-6, with unresolved D. The CDR3 totals 16 residues. V was clipped by 0 bases and J by 0 bases, with 7 bases between them. CDR1 SGHNT and CDR2 YYREEE come from the germline V gene (reference sequence). Full variable domain (remainder filled in from reference TRBV5-4 and TRBJ1-6): ETGVTQSPTHLIKTRGQQVTLRCSSQSGHNTVSWYQQALGQGPQFIFQYYREEENGRGNFPPRFSGLQFPNYSSELNVNALELDDSALYLCASSLDRSSYNSPLHFGNGTRLTVT.

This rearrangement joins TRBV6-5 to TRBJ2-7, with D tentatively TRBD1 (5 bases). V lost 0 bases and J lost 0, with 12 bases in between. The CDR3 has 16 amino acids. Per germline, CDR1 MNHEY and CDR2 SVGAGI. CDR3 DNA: TGTGCCAGCAGTTACTCCGTGGCAGGGCACTCCTACGAGCAGTACTTC. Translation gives CASSYSVAGHSYEQYF.

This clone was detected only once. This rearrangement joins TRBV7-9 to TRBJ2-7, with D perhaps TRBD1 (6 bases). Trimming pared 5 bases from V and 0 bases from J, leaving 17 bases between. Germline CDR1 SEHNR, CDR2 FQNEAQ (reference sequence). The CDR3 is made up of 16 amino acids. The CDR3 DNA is TGTGCCAGCAGCCATACAGGGAACCTTCGCTCCTACGAGCAGTACTTC. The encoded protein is CASSHTGNLRSYEQYF.

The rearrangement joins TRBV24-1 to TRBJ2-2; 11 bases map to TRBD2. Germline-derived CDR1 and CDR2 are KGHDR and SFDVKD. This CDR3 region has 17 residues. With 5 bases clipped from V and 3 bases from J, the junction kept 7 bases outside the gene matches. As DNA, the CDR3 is TGTGCCACCAGTGGATTAGCGGGGGGGCCCGACACCGGGGAGCTGTTTTTT. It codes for CATSGLAGGPDTGELFF.

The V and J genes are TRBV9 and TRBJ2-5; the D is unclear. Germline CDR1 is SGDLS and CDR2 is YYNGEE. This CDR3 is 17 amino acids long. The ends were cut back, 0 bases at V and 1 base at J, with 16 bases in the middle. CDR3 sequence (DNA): TGTGCCAGCAGCGTAGGGTCGCGACACTCGCCCCAAGAGACCCAGTACTTC. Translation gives CASSVGSRHSPQETQYF.

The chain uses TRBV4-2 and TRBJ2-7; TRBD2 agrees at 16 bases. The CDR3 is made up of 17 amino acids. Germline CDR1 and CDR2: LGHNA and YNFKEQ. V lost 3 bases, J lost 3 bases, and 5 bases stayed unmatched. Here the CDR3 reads CASSQEGLAGGIYEQYF. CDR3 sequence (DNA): TGTGCCAGCAGCCAGGAGGGACTAGCGGGGGGGATCTACGAGCAGTACTTC.

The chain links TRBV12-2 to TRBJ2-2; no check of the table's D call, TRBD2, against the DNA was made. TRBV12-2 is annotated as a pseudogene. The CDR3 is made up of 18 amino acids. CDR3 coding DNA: TGTGCAAGTCGCCTAGGGCCTAGCGGGGGGCCGAGTACCGGGGAGCTGTTTTTT. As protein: CASRLGPSGGPSTGELFF.

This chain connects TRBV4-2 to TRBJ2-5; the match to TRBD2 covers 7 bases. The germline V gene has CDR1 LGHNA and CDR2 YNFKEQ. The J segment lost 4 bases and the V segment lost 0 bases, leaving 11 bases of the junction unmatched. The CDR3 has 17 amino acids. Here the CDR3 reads CASSQDNAGDEGETQYF. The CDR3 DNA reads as TGTGCCAGCAGCCAAGATAACGCGGGGGACGAGGGAGAGACCCAGTACTTC.

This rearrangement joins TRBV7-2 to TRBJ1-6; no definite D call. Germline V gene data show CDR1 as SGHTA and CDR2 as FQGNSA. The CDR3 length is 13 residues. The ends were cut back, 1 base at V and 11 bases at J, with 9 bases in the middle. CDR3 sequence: CASSLGGEAPLHF. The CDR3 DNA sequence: TGTGCCAGCAGCTTAGGAGGCGAGGCACCCCTCCACTTT.

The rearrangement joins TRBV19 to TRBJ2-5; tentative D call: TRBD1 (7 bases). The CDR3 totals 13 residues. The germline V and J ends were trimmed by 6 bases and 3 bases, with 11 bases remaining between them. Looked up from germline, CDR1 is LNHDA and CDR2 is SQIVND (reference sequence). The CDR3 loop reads CASRGGGKETQYF. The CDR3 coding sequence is TGTGCCAGTAGAGGAGGGGGCAAAGAGACCCAGTACTTC.

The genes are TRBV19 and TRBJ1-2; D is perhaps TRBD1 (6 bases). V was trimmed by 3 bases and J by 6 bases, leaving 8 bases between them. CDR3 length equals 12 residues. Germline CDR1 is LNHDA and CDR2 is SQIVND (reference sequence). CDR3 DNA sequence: TGTGCCAGTAGTATGTACAGGGATGGCTACACCTTC. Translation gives CASSMYRDGYTF.

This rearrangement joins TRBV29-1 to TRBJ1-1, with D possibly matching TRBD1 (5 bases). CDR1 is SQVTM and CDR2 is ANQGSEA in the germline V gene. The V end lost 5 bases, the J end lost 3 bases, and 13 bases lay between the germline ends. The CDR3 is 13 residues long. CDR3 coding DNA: TGCAGCGTTAGCGGGGCCCCGGACACTGAAGCTTTCTTT. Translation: CSVSGAPDTEAFF. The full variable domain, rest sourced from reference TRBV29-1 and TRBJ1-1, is SAVISQKPSRDICQRGTSLTIQCQVDSQVTMMFWYRQQPGQSLTLIATANQGSEATYESGFVIDKFPISRPNLTFSTLTVSNMSPEDSSIYLCSVSGAPDTEAFFGQGTRLTVV.

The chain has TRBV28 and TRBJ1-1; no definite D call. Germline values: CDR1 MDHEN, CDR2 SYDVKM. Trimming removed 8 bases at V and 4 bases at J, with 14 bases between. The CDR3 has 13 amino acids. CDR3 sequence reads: CASPNGLFTEAFF. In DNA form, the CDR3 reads TGTGCCAGCCCGAACGGGTTGTTCACTGAAGCTTTCTTT.

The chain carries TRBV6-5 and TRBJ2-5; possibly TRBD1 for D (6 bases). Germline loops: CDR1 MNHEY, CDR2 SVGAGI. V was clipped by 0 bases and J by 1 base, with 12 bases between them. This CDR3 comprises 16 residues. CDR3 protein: CASSYSWTATQETQYF. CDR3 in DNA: TGTGCCAGCAGTTACTCGTGGACAGCTACCCAAGAGACCCAGTACTTC.

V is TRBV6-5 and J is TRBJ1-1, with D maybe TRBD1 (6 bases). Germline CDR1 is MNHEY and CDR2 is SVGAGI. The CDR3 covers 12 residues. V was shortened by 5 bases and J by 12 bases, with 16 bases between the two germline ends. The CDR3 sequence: CASSPGQSRTFF. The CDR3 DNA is TGTGCCAGCAGTCCAGGACAGTCTCGGACTTTCTTT.

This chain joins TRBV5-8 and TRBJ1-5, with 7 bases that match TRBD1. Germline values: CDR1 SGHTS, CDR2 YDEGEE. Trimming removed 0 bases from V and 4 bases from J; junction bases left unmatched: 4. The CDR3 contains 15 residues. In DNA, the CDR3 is TGTGCCAGCAGCTTGGAGGGACAGCCTAATCAGCCCCAGCATTTT. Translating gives CASSLEGQPNQPQHF.

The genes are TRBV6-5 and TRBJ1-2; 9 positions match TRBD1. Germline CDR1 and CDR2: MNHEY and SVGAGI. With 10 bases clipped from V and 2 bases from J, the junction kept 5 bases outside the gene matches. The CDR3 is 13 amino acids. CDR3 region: CATYRGQNYGYTF. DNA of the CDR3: TGTGCCACCTACAGGGGGCAGAACTATGGCTACACCTTC.

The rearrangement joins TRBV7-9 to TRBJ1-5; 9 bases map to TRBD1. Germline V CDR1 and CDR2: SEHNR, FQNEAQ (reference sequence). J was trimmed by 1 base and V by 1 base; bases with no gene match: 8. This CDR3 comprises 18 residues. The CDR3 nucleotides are TGTGCCAGCAGCTTAGACAGGGGGCAATCTGGGAGCAATCAGCCCCAGCATTTT. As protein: CASSLDRGQSGSNQPQHF.

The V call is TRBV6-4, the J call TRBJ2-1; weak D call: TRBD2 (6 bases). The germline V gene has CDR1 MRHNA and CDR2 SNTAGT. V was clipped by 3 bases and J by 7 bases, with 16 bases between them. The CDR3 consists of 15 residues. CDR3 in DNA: TGTGCCAGCAGTGATCATCCCGGTGGGGGGAATGAGCAGTTCTTC. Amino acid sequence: CASSDHPGGGNEQFF.

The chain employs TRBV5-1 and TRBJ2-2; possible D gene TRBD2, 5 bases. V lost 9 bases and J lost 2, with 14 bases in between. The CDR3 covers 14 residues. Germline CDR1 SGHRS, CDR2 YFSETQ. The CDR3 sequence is CATSRDPNTGELFF. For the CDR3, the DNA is TGCGCCACTTCCCGGGATCCCAACACCGGGGAGCTGTTTTTT.